Below, 17 T cell receptor beta chains from the same sample are listed, as sequenced in a study of cytomegalovirus exposure and HLA in healthy donors. Profiled with immunoSEQ multiplex PCR; TCRdb holds only in-frame clones, not every one. The data hold roughly 280,000 clones, with 70% to 90% observed a single time. The sequenced sample was PBMCs. All receptors derive from a young woman in good health and CMV-seronegative.

V and J are TRBV28 and TRBJ1-5; maybe TRBD1 (5 bases). CDR1 MDHEN and CDR2 SYDVKM come from the germline V gene. The CDR3 spans 15 residues. V lost 6 bases, J lost 0 bases, and 12 bases lay in between. CDR3 bases: TGTGCCAGCAGATTGTGGGGGGTTAGCAATCAGCCCCAGCATTTT. Protein: CASRLWGVSNQPQHF.

This rearrangement joins TRBV11-3 to TRBJ2-2; D gene ambiguous. Germline CDR1 SGHNT, CDR2 YENEEA. There are 16 residues in the CDR3. V was cut by 2 bases and J by 5 bases, with 15 bases left in between. The CDR3 protein is CASSLSRGGGTGELFF. Written as DNA, the CDR3 is TGTGCCAGCAGCTTAAGTCGCGGCGGTGGGACCGGGGAGCTGTTTTTT.

Only a few counts were recorded for this clone. This CDR3 is also generated by other DNA sequences in the sample. CDR3 loop: CASSQDRGFGYTF. As DNA, the CDR3 is TGCGCCAGCAGCCAAGATCGGGGGTTTGGCTACACCTTC. The chain combines TRBV4-1 with TRBJ1-2, with D possibly being TRBD1 (5 bases). The V gene lost 0 bases and the J gene lost 7 bases, with 9 bases spanning the gap. The CDR3 consists of 13 residues. Per the germline V gene, CDR1 is MGHRA and CDR2 is YSYEKL.

The chain recombines TRBV5-1 with TRBJ1-2, with a tentative D call TRBD1 (5 bases). Trimming cost V 0 bases and J 5 bases, with 17 bases left between them. Germline CDR1 SGHRS, CDR2 YFSETQ. The CDR3 runs 16 residues. The CDR3 here is CASSLVTASLQYGYTF. The CDR3, as DNA: TGCGCCAGCAGCTTGGTGACAGCCTCACTTCAGTATGGCTACACCTTC.

The genes are TRBV4-3 and TRBJ2-7; tentative D call: TRBD2 (6 bases). This CDR3 comprises 16 residues. V shed 0 bases and J shed 2 bases, with 14 bases lying between them. CDR1 is LGHNA and CDR2 is YSLEER in the germline V gene. The CDR3 coding sequence is TGCGCCAGCAGCCAAGATTACAACGGGGGACCCTACGAGCAGTACTTC. Translated: CASSQDYNGGPYEQYF.

The chain recombines TRBV5-1 with TRBJ2-1; perhaps TRBD2 as D (5 bases). The CDR3 is 15 residues long. Germline CDR1 SGHRS, CDR2 YFSETQ. The V gene lost 0 bases and the J gene lost 8 bases, with 15 bases spanning the gap. The CDR3 sequence is CASSLVALRVHEQFF. For the CDR3, the DNA is TGCGCCAGCAGCTTGGTGGCGTTGAGGGTCCATGAGCAGTTCTTC.

The chain employs TRBV7-8 and TRBJ1-5; the D is unclear. V was shortened by 4 bases and J by 2 bases, with 12 bases between the two germline ends. The CDR3 is made up of 15 amino acids. The germline V gene encodes CDR1 SGHVS and CDR2 FQNEAQ. The CDR3, as DNA: TGTGCCAGCAGCTCCCCTATAGAAGGCAATCAGCCCCAGCATTTT. This sequence encodes CASSSPIEGNQPQHF.

V and J are TRBV5-5 and TRBJ1-5; 7 bases map to TRBD1. V was clipped by 3 bases and J by 4 bases; unmatched bases: 4. CDR3 length equals 14 residues. CDR1 is SGHKS, CDR2 YYEKEE, per germline (reference sequence). This CDR3 reads CASSSTGANQPQHF. CDR3 DNA sequence: TGTGCCAGCAGCTCCACAGGGGCGAATCAGCCCCAGCATTTT. Full variable domain (outside the CDR3, taken from reference TRBV5-5 and TRBJ1-5): DAGVTQSPTHLIKTRGQQVTLRCSPISGHKSVSWYQQVLGQGPQFIFQYYEKEERGRGNFPDRFSARQFPNYSSELNVNALLLGDSALYLCASSSTGANQPQHFGDGTRLSIL.

The rearrangement links TRBV7-8 to TRBJ1-1; D is unresolved. V lost 4 bases and J lost 0, with 15 bases in between. This CDR3 contains 16 residues. Per the germline V gene, CDR1 is SGHVS and CDR2 is FQNEAQ. CDR3 coding DNA: TGTGCCAGCAGCTACTTGACGGGTGACCTGAACACTGAAGCTTTCTTT. Amino acids: CASSYLTGDLNTEAFF.

The CDR3 is CASSLGKQETQYF. For the CDR3, the DNA is TGTGCCAGCAGCTTGGGCAAACAAGAGACCCAGTACTTC. The chain uses TRBV7-2 and TRBJ2-5, with D unclear. The CDR3 totals 13 residues. Germline V gene data show CDR1 as SGHTA and CDR2 as FQGNSA. The V end lost 3 bases, the J end lost 2 bases, and 7 bases lay between the germline ends.

This clone was seen a single time. The chain's CDR3 is CASSWGRGDTEAFF. The CDR3 DNA follows: TGTGCCAGCAGTTGGGGCAGGGGAGACACTGAAGCTTTCTTT. The rearrangement links TRBV2 to TRBJ1-1; TRBD1 might be the D (6 bases). The V gene's germline CDR1 is SNHLY and CDR2 FYNNEI. This CDR3 is 14 amino acids long. The germline V and J ends were trimmed by 5 bases and 3 bases, with 13 bases remaining between them. Variable domain in full (rest from reference TRBV2 and TRBJ1-1): EPEVTQTPSHQVTQMGQEVILRCVPISNHLYFYWYRQILGQKVEFLVSFYNNEISEKSEIFDDQFSVERPDGSNFTLKIRSTKLEDSAMYFCASSWGRGDTEAFFGQGTRLTVV.

The chain recombines TRBV28 with TRBJ1-1, with D tentatively TRBD1 (5 bases). With 5 bases removed from V and 11 bases from J, the gap between germline ends came to 24 bases. The CDR3 is 15 amino acids. Germline CDR1 MDHEN, CDR2 SYDVKM. The DNA of the CDR3 is TGTGCCAGCAGTGACCTCGCGGGACCCTCTACGGGTGCTTTCTTT. Translation: CASSDLAGPSTGAFF.

This clone was seen once. The genes are TRBV4-3 and TRBJ2-1, with 11 bases lining up with TRBD1. V was clipped by 0 bases and J by 7 bases; unmatched bases: 5. The germline CDR1 and CDR2 sequences are LGHNA and YSLEER. This CDR3 contains 16 residues. The chain's CDR3 is CASSQDRTGGGNEQFF. CDR3 sequence (DNA): TGCGCCAGCAGCCAAGATCGGACAGGGGGCGGAAATGAGCAGTTCTTC.

The chain couples TRBV4-2 to TRBJ2-5; 7 bases line up with TRBD1. CDR1 and CDR2 from the germline V gene are LGHNA and YNFKEQ. CDR3 size: 13 residues. V gave up 3 bases and J gave up 3 bases; unmatched junction bases: 1. The CDR3 coding sequence is TGTGCCAGCAGCCACACAGGGGAAGAGACCCAGTACTTC. Protein product: CASSHTGEETQYF.

J is TRBJ2-4 and V is TRBV5-1; D unclear. Germline lookup yields CDR1 SGHRS and CDR2 YFSETQ. V was clipped by 0 bases and J by 2 bases, with 12 bases between them. CDR3 length: 16 amino acids. The CDR3 loop is CASSLAGRLPKNIQYF. CDR3 nucleotides: TGCGCCAGCAGCTTGGCCGGTCGACTTCCCAAAAACATTCAGTACTTC. Using reference TRBV5-1 and TRBJ2-4 for the parts outside the CDR3, the full variable domain is KAGVTQTPRYLIKTRGQQVTLSCSPISGHRSVSWYQQTPGQGLQFLFEYFSETQRNKGNFPGRFSGRQFSNSRSEMNVSTLELGDSALYLCASSLAGRLPKNIQYFGAGTRLSVL.

The chain combines TRBV6-5 with TRBJ1-1; D is unclear. The CDR3 totals 13 residues. Germline CDR1 and CDR2: MNHEY and SVGAGI. V lost 4 bases to trimming and J lost 4 bases, with 10 bases between them. CDR3 nucleotide sequence: TGTGCCAGCAGTTCCGGGGAGTCCACTGAAGCTTTCTTT. It codes for CASSSGESTEAFF.

The rearrangement uses TRBV4-1 and TRBJ1-1; D remains ambiguous. The CDR3 is made up of 14 amino acids. Trimming left V 5 bases short and J 4 bases short, with 14 bases between. Germline V lookup: CDR1 MGHRA, CDR2 YSYEKL. In DNA form, the CDR3 reads TGCGCCAGCAGCACTTTGTTATGGGCCACTGAAGCTTTCTTT. It specifies CASSTLLWATEAFF.